The clone carrying this T cell receptor beta chain was detected a few times. The antigen is unknown. TCRdb ran MiXCR on the 5' RACE reads and lists one entry per CDR3 protein. The table lists just under 350,000 distinct CDR3 sequences, roughly 13% of them singletons. The sample originates from a study of T-cell memory formation after mild COVID-19. General study results and limits: Clones that contracted from day 15 to 85 had balanced CD4/CD8; later expanders were CD4+ biased.

Germline V lookup: CDR1 SGHRS, CDR2 YFSETQ. The CDR3 covers 13 residues. Trimming removed 3 bases from V and 1 base from J, with 7 bases in between. Sequences were obtained from PBMCs or a T cell subset sorted from them (not recorded which). The TCR sequence derives from a man younger than 30 who had mild COVID-19 (a few samples of this study predate the infection). Cell type and time point are not known. This chain joins TRBV5-1 and TRBJ1-1; D remains ambiguous. CDR3 residues: CASSSQTNTEAFF. CDR3 coding DNA: TGCGCCAGCAGCTCACAGACGAACACTGAAGCTTTCTTT. Full variable domain (remainder filled in from reference TRBV5-1 and TRBJ1-1): KAGVTQTPRYLIKTRGQQVTLSCSPISGHRSVSWYQQTPGQGLQFLFEYFSETQRNKGNFPGRFSGRQFSNSRSEMNVSTLELGDSALYLCASSSQTNTEAFFGQGTRLTVV.